This T cell receptor (beta chain) is drawn from a study of T cells in Graves' hyperthyroidism and ophthalmopathy. Study-wide context: Peripheral blood sampling occurred at initial diagnosis, before any treatment. Study findings and constraints: A model using 13 V-J features told ophthalmopathy apart from stable hyperthyroidism. Blood also held most thyroid clonotypes expanded beyond 0.001.

RNA transcripts served as the template for amplifying TCR beta CDR3 regions. When the TCR CDR3 underwent first-round RT-PCR, the HTBI primer set was used. TCRdb ran MiXCR on the multiplex PCR reads and lists one entry per CDR3 protein. Of fewer than 550,000 distinct CDR3 sequences listed, approximately 24% are singletons. This clonotype was recorded at least ten times. The antigen is unknown. V was clipped by 4 bases and J by 2 bases, with 12 bases between them. Germline V gene lookup returns CDR1 SGHAT and CDR2 FQNNGV. The CDR3 is made up of 14 amino acids. V gene TRBV11-2 combines with J gene TRBJ2-7; TRBD2 is a possible D gene (5 bases). Sequencing was performed on blood. The source is a woman in her twenties or thirties with Graves' ophthalmopathy. As DNA, the CDR3 is TGTGCCAGCAGCTCCCCGGGGAAGACCTACGAGCAGTACTTC. Translating gives CASSSPGKTYEQYF. The full variable domain, completed using reference TRBV11-2 and TRBJ2-7, is EAGVAQSPRYKIIEKRQSVAFWCNPISGHATLYWYQQILGQGPKLLIQFQNNGVVDDSQLPKDRFSAERLKGVDSTLKIQPAKLEDSAVYLCASSSPGKTYEQYFGPGTRLTVT.